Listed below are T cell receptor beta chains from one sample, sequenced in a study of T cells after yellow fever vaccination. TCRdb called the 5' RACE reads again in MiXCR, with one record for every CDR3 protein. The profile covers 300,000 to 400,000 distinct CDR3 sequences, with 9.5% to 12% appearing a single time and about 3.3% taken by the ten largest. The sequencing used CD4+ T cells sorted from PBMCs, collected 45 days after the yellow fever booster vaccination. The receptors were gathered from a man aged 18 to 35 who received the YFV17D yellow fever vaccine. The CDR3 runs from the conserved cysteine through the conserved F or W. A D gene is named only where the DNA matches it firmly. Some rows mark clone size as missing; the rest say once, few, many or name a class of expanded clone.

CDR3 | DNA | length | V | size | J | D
CASSFGTAGGNTIYF | TGTGCCAGCAGCTTCGGGACCGCGGGGGGAAACACCATATATTTT | 15 | TRBV7-2 | few | TRBJ1-3 | .
CASSQAASGGGTDTQYF | TGCGCCAGCAGCCAGGCGGCCAGCGGTGGGGGCACAGATACGCAGTATTTT | 17 | TRBV4-3 | few | TRBJ2-3 | .
CSEGQGARNEQFF | TGCAGTGAGGGACAGGGGGCGCGGAATGAGCAGTTCTTC | 13 | TRBV20-1 | many | TRBJ2-1 | TRBD1
CASSLIWPRGQNTEAFF | TGTGCCAGCAGCTTAATCTGGCCCAGGGGGCAGAACACTGAAGCTTTCTTT | 17 | TRBV7-9 | . | TRBJ1-1 | TRBD1
CSASARQGNAEAFF | TGCAGTGCTAGTGCCCGACAGGGTAACGCTGAAGCTTTCTTT | 14 | TRBV20-1 | . | TRBJ1-1 | TRBD1
CASNAGGREDTQYF | TGTGCCAGCAACGCGGGGGGCCGGGAGGATACGCAGTATTTT | 14 | TRBV5-4 | . | TRBJ2-3 | TRBD2
CATSRDRYNEQFF | TGTGCCACCAGCAGAGACAGGTACAATGAGCAGTTCTTC | 13 | TRBV15 | . | TRBJ2-1 | .
CASSPTGAVHYGYTF | TGTGCCAGCAGCCCGACGGGGGCGGTTCACTATGGCTACACCTTC | 15 | TRBV27 | many | TRBJ1-2 | .
CASSFLASEAFF | TGTGCCAGCAGCTTCTTAGCCAGTGAAGCTTTCTTT | 12 | TRBV11-2 | few | TRBJ1-1 | .
CASSPDRDTVAFF | TGCGCCAGCAGCCCCGACCGGGACACCGTTGCGTTCTTC | 13 | TRBV4-3 | few | TRBJ2-1 | .
CASSEADRGLEQYF | TGCGCCAGCAGTGAGGCTGACAGGGGGCTCGAGCAGTACTTC | 14 | TRBV10-1 | once | TRBJ2-7 | TRBD1
CASSLGQTATNEKLFF | TGCGCCAGCAGCTTGGGACAGACAGCAACTAATGAAAAACTGTTTTTT | 16 | TRBV5-1 | few | TRBJ1-4 | .
CASSQARTGAFF | TGTGCCAGCAGCCAGGCTAGGACAGGCGCTTTCTTT | 12 | TRBV3-1 | many | TRBJ1-1 | TRBD1
CASSYPGQGPNEQFF | TGTGCCAGCAGTTATCCGGGACAGGGGCCAAATGAGCAGTTCTTC | 15 | TRBV7-2 | few | TRBJ2-1 | TRBD1
CASHPRGNYGYTF | TGTGCCAGTCACCCGAGGGGGAACTATGGCTACACCTTC | 13 | TRBV12-3/TRBV12-4 | . | TRBJ1-2 | .
CASGVRGHEQFF | TGTGCCAGCGGGGTTAGAGGCCATGAGCAGTTCTTC | 12 | TRBV7-2 | . | TRBJ2-1 | .
CASSLDLGQPQHF | TGTGCCAGCAGCTTAGATTTGGGTCAGCCCCAGCATTTT | 13 | TRBV7-3 | many | TRBJ1-5 | .
CASSLGPPNEKLFF | TGTGCCAGCAGCTTGGGGCCTCCAAATGAAAAACTGTTTTTT | 14 | TRBV7-2 | . | TRBJ1-4 | .
CATSTGYNYGYTF | TGTGCCACCTCGACAGGATATAACTATGGCTACACCTTC | 13 | TRBV6-1 | few | TRBJ1-2 | .
CASSPGSAYNEQFF | TGTGCCAGCTCCCCCGGATCTGCTTACAATGAGCAGTTCTTC | 14 | TRBV7-7 | few | TRBJ2-1 | .
CASSLAGEGTEAFF | TGTGCCAGCAGCTTAGCGGGGGAGGGCACTGAAGCTTTCTTT | 14 | TRBV11-2 | few | TRBJ1-1 | .
CASSPSWSGYTF | TGTGCCAGCTCACCTTCGTGGTCTGGCTACACCTTC | 12 | TRBV18 | . | TRBJ1-2 | .
CASSPQVEGIQYF | TGTGCCAGCAGCCCTCAGGTCGAGGGCATTCAGTACTTC | 13 | TRBV9 | few | TRBJ2-4 | .
CASSTGTGGFTDTQYF | TGTGCCAGCAGCACCGGGACAGGGGGCTTTACAGATACGCAGTATTTT | 16 | TRBV7-3 | . | TRBJ2-3 | TRBD1
CASMRQGATGELFF | TGTGCCAGCATGAGACAGGGGGCAACCGGGGAGCTGTTTTTT | 14 | TRBV7-9 | many | TRBJ2-2 | TRBD1
CASSLTPDQPQHF | TGTGCCAGCAGCTTAACCCCTGATCAGCCCCAGCATTTT | 13 | TRBV7-3 | many | TRBJ1-5 | .
CASSGQGGYNEQFF | TGTGCCAGCAGCGGACAGGGTGGCTACAATGAGCAGTTCTTC | 14 | TRBV6-1 | . | TRBJ2-1 | TRBD1
CASCPDEQFF | TGTGCCAGCTGCCCGGATGAGCAGTTCTTC | 10 | TRBV5-6 | few | TRBJ2-1 | .